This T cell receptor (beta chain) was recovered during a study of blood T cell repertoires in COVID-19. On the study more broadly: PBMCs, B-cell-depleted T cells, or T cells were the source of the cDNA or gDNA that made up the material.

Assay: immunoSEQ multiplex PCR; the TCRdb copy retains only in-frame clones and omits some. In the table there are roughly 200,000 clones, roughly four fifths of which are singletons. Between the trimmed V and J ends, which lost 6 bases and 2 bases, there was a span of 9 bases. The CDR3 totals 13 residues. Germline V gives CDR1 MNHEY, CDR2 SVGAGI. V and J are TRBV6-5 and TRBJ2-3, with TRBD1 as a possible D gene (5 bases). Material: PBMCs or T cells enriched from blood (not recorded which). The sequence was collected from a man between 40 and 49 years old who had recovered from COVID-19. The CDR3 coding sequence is TGTGCCAGCAGGAGACAGTCCACAGATACGCAGTATTTT. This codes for CASRRQSTDTQYF.